This T cell receptor beta chain came from a study of PD-1 blockade in classical Hodgkin lymphoma (dated by TCRdb to about 2020). In terms of the full investigation: Nivolumab dosing was 3 mg/kg intravenously every 2 weeks, continuing until either disease progression or unacceptable toxicity. A peripheral blood immune signature of response to PD-1 blockade in classical Hodgkin lymphoma was defined using TCR beta sequencing and CyTOF. General findings and caveats noted by the study authors: Baseline TCR diversity was reported to be lower in newly diagnosed patients than in healthy donors, and even lower in relapsed/refractory patients. The study was limited to a single clinical trial cohort, and causes of repertoire differences, possibly disease activity or prior therapy, remained undefined. Baseline diversity similar to that of newly diagnosed patients was observed in trial patients achieving complete response, whereas significantly lower diversity was observed in partial responders and progressors. CD4+ but not CD8+ TCR diversity rose significantly by C4D1 (p=0.0027 vs p=0.16), most apparent in complete responders (p=0.02). Lower diversity was seen in patients whose nivolumab began less than 1 year after ASCT, and these patients were left out of later analyses so that immune reconstitution would not confound the results.

This clone has just a few counts. Its antigen remains unidentified. No quality values exist for individual bases; no much larger clone is one base distant. The meaning of the sample's time point label: cycle 4 day 1 (C4D1), after 5 to 7 weeks of nivolumab. All trial patients had relapsed after autologous stem cell transplantation, with cohorts A, B and C differing in prior brentuximab vedotin exposure. The trial cohort included 56 patients with relapsed/refractory classical Hodgkin lymphoma, and each patient had a best overall response of complete response, partial response or progressive disease. Trial patients were treated with single-agent nivolumab in the multi-cohort phase II CheckMate 205 trial. An independent review committee assessed best overall response by applying the 2007 International Working Group response criteria. PBMCs from the trial were collected at three points: immediately before nivolumab initiation (C1D1), and during therapy at cycle 2 day 1 and cycle 4 day 1. Peripheral blood was collected in 8 mL Vacutainer Cell Preparation Tubes, from which PBMCs were isolated by centrifugation and then cryopreserved.

Including cysteine and phenylalanine, the CDR3 has 16 amino acids. The entry retains the CDR3 DNA only, 48 bases that are in frame from base 1. The Qiagen DNeasy kit was used to extract genomic DNA from unsorted PBMCs and from the negatively selected CD4+ and CD8+ fractions. TCR beta CDR3 regions were subjected to amplification by immunoSEQ multiplex PCR with primers that anneal to V and J segments. A synthetic immune receptor repertoire was used to minimize amplification bias, and remaining bias was computationally removed after sequencing. The study's processing was this. Repertoire diversity was quantified as the Shannon entropy index using custom Python scripts. Unsorted, CD4+ and CD8+ repertoires were examined separately, except in combined analyses, for which CD4+ and CD8+ sequences were merged in silico. Clonal expansion was defined as at least a 2-fold frequency increase after treatment relative to C1D1, with a pseudocount of 0.5 for undetected baseline clones. Singleton clones were defined as clones with 0 or 1 copy at C1D1, and non-singleton clones were defined as clones with 2 or more copies. By matching protein sequences in sorted samples from the same patient, clones expanded in unsorted samples were annotated as CD4+, CD8+ or unknown. Diversity changes from C1D1 to C4D1 were tested in paired samples using Wilcoxon tests. Sourced from immuneACCESS, this table was stored by TCRdb with only in-frame sequences that have V and J called. A share of the clones is absent; for the studies checked, an unresolved V gene accounts for under half, and the remainder has no known explanation. The V and J calls and clone size were taken over from that table, and D and trimming were inferred from the DNA. This sample lists approximately 39,000 clones; 77% were detected once. Roughly 9.2% of the sample is held by the ten biggest clonotypes.

The TCR originated in a human donor with classical Hodgkin lymphoma. The input for sequencing was peripheral blood mononuclear cells (PBMCs), taken before the fourth cycle of nivolumab. The chain is assembled from TRBV21-1 and TRBJ2-7. TRBV21-1 represents a pseudogene. The base sequence is TGTGCCAGCAGCCCCAGGAGGGATGAGGGGGTATGCGAGCAGTACTTC. Protein translation: CASSPRRDEGVCEQYF.